The source of this T cell receptor beta chain is a study of CXCR3-negative and CXCR3-positive naive CD8 T cells (dated 2019 in TCRdb). About the investigation overall: In total, about 135 million TRB reads were obtained, or roughly 1.5 +/- 0.3 million reads per library. The diversity and physicochemical repertoire analyses included some 11 donors pooled from two independent experiments. TRBV-TRBJ cluster analysis included naive subsets from five or six donors and memory cells from 3 donors.

Sequenced using a NextSeq 550. The Human TCR Profiling Kit (MiLaboratory) was used to prepare UMI-labeled 5' RACE TRB cDNA libraries. cDNA synthesis used the entire amount of extracted RNA, and PCR amplification then used the entire amount of cDNA produced. Libraries were prepared in parallel with an identical number of PCR cycles. Processing in the source paper ran as follows. With a minimum of two reads required per UMI, MIGEC and MiXCR pulled out about 49,000 +/- 11,000 unique UMI-labeled TRB cDNA molecules from each library. Each library averaged 40,000 +/- 10,000 functional in-frame TRB CDR3 nucleotide clonotypes without stop codons. After downsampling to 5000 UMI-labeled TRB molecules per sample, diversity metrics such as normalized Shannon-Wiener and Chao1 were calculated in VDJtools. Clonotype-size-weighted physicochemical properties of the central five CDR3 residues (interaction energy, strength, volume and Kidera factor 4) were computed in VDJtools. TCRdb reprocessed the reads and lists each CDR3 protein sequence as a single entry, with no DNA. Clone size and V and J calls follow TCRdb, not the original study. This sample's listing comprises some 130,000 distinct CDR3 sequences. Of the sample, just under 0.5% is held by the ten largest clones.

Worth noting for this clonotype: Which antigen it targets is not known.

Each CD8+ T cell subset was flow-sorted in triplicate, with about 320,000 cells per subset placed directly into RLT lysis buffer. To keep memory contaminants out, a stringent definition of naive CD8+ T cells was applied: CD45RO-CCR7+CD27+CD95-. Peripheral blood mononuclear cells were isolated from buffy coats using standard density gradient centrifugation. A FACSAria III was used to flow-sort naive CXCR3-negative and CXCR3-positive CD8+ T cells. Total RNA was extracted from sorted cells with an RNeasy Mini Kit. Overall study results and their limits: TRBV-TRBJ usage was similar between naive CXCR3-negative and CXCR3-positive cells from the same donor, while memory cells showed distinct patterns. CXCR3 expression partially decreased after cryopreservation, so most assays used freshly isolated PBMCs. Because surface CD5, which is linked to self-reactivity in mice, was comparable between the naive subsets, TCR interaction strength was also inferred from the physicochemical properties of TRB CDR3s. TRB CDR3s from CXCR3-positive naive cells showed higher hydrophobicity (lower Kidera factor 4), lower energy, and higher strength and volume indices than CXCR3-negative naive cells. Comparably high repertoire diversity was found in both naive subsets, whereas much lower repertoire diversity was found in memory CD8+ T cells.

CDR1 LNHDA and CDR2 SQIVND are derived from the germline V gene (reference sequence). Reading from cysteine to phenylalanine, the CDR3 counts 13 amino acids. The coding DNA is unavailable. This receptor was taken from a human donor in good health. Some clones in this sample may be carry-over from other donors' samples. The V and J genes are TRBV19 and TRBJ2-1; with no DNA, the TCRdb D assignment of TRBD1 cannot be verified. The sequenced sample consisted of naive CXCR3- CD8+ T cells from blood. What this sample's cell subset or site label stands for: CD45RO-CCR7+CD27+CD95- naive CD8+ T cells lacking CXCR3 (TNR3-). The CDR3 in this case is CASRRTDYNEQFF.